What follows is one TCR beta chain and its context. Its antigen remains unidentified. CDR3 length equals 15 residues. The V segment lost 1 base and the J segment 1 base; nucleotides outside the gene matches: 1. Germline lookup yields CDR1 SGHVT and CDR2 SQSDAQ. The entry originates in a study of CD8+ T cells in alopecia areata. At the level of the study: Treated patients received oral tofacitinib, 5 to 10 mg twice daily.

Study-wide results and limits: Normal scalp showed lower clonality than lesional scalp, especially alopecia totalis/universalis.

Isolated RNA was reverse transcribed into cDNA used as the sequencing template. TCRdb keeps only in-frame clones here, not all; method: immunoSEQ multiplex PCR. The sample holds some 150,000 clones, roughly 61% seen once. This TCR derives from a human donor with alopecia areata. V is TRBV7-4 and J is TRBJ1-3, with TRBD1 identical over 7 bases. The sample in question was CD4+ T cells sorted from blood, obtained at week 0. In DNA form, the CDR3 reads TGTGCCAGCAGCTTAGACAGGGGATCTGGAAACACCATATATTTT. This gives the protein CASSLDRGSGNTIYF.